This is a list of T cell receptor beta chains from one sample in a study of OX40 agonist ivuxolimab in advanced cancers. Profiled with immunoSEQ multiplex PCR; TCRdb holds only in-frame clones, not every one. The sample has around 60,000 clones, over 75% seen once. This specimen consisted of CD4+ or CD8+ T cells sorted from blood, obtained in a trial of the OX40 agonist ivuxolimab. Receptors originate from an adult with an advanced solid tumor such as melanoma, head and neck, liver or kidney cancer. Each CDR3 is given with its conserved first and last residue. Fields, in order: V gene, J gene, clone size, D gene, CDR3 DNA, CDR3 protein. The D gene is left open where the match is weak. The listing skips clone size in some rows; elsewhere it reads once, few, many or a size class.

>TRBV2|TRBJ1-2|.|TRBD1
TGTGCCAGCAGTAACTTGGGACAGGGGGCGGGCTACACCTTC
CASSNLGQGAGYTF
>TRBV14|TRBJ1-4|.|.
TGTGCCAGCAGCCAGGGGCCCTTGAAGGAAAAACTGTTTTTT
CASSQGPLKEKLFF
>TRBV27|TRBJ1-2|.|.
TGTGCCAGCAGTTTAGTTGGTTCGGGGCCAGGGAGAAACTATGGCTACACCTTC
CASSLVGSGPGRNYGYTF
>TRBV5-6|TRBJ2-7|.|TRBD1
TGTGCCAGCAGCTTGGGTGTAGGGGGACAGGGGGCTAGCGAGCAGTACTTC
CASSLGVGGQGASEQYF
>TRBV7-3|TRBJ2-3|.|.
TGTGCCAGCTCCGGGACTCGCACAGATACGCAGTATTTT
CASSGTRTDTQYF
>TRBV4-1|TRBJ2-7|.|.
TGCGCCAGCAGCCAAGATTTAACGAGGGACTACGAGCAGTACTTC
CASSQDLTRDYEQYF
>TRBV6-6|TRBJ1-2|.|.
TGTGCCAGCAGTCCCTCTGGGGGCTATGGCTACACCTTC
CASSPSGGYGYTF
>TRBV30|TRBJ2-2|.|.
TGTGCCTGGAGGTCGCAGCGGAGCGGGAACACCGGGGAGCTGTTTTTT
CAWRSQRSGNTGELFF
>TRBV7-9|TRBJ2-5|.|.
TGTGCCAGCAGTCCGGGGAACCAAGAGACCCAGTACTTC
CASSPGNQETQYF
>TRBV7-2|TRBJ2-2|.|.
TGTGCCAGCAGATCTACCGCGAACACCGGGGAGCTGTTTTTT
CASRSTANTGELFF
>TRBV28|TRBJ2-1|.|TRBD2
TGTGCCAGCAGTTTAAGCGGGAAAATCAGACTTTACAATGAGCAGTTCTTC
CASSLSGKIRLYNEQFF
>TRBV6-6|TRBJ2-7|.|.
TGTGCCAGCAGTTACGCCCACGCCTACGAGCAGTACTTC
CASSYAHAYEQYF
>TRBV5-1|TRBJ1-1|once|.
TGCGCCAGCAGCTCTACTTACCAGGGTCCCCTGAACACTGAAGCTTTCTTT
CASSSTYQGPLNTEAFF
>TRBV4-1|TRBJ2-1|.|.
TGCGCCAGCAGCCGGAGGGTCAATCGCGATGAGCAGTTCTTC
CASSRRVNRDEQFF
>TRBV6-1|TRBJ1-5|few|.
TGTGCCAGCAGTGAAGTGGGATCGAGCAATCAGCCCCAGCATTTT
CASSEVGSSNQPQHF
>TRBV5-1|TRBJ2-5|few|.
TGCGCCAGCAGCTTGGAGGCAGTTATCCCCCAAGAGACCCAGTACTTC
CASSLEAVIPQETQYF
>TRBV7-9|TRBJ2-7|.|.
TGTGCCAGCAGCTTCTTGGCTCCCACAGGGCCGTCCTACGAGCAGTACTTC
CASSFLAPTGPSYEQYF
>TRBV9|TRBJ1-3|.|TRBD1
TGTGCCAGCAGCGTGACCGGGACAGGGGGACTAAGAAACACCATATATTTT
CASSVTGTGGLRNTIYF
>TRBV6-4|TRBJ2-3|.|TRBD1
TGTGCCAGCAGTGACTCCGGGACAGGGGGGGATACGCAGTATTTT
CASSDSGTGGDTQYF
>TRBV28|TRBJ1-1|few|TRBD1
TGTGCCAGCAGTTTTTTGACAGGGTCAGAAGCTTTCTTT
CASSFLTGSEAFF
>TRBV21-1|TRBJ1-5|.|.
TGTGCCAGCAGCAAAGGCGGGAGGGACCCCCCTCAGCCCCAGCATTTT
CASSKGGRDPPQPQHF
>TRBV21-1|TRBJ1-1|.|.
TGTGCCAGCAGCAAAGTTGGGGGCCGGAAAGCTTTCTTT
CASSKVGGRKAFF
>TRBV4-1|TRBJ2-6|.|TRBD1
TGCGCCAGCAGCCCCGGACAGGGGCCTGGGGCCAACGTCCTGACTTTC
CASSPGQGPGANVLTF
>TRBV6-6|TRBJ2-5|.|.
TGTGCCAGCAGAACCGGGAACCAAGAGACCCAGTACTTC
CASRTGNQETQYF
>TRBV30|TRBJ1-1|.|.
TGTGCCTTGTGGGATTCAGTTGAAGCTTTCTTT
CALWDSVEAFF
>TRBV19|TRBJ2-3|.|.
TGTGCCAGTAGTATAAGGGACACAGATACGCAGTATTTT
CASSIRDTDTQYF
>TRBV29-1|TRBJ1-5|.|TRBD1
TGCAGCGTTGCGGTGGGGACAGCAAATCAGCCCCAGCATTTT
CSVAVGTANQPQHF
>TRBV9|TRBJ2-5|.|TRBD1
TGTGCCAGCAGCCCAGGGGCAGGGGGCAGAGGGGAGACCCAGTACTTC
CASSPGAGGRGETQYF